This T cell receptor (beta chain) was recovered during a study of human T cells and chemical hapten exposure (dated by TCRdb to 2020 to 2022). About the full investigation: For sensitization, 2% DPC in acetone was applied to a roughly 2 cm by roughly 2 cm area of upper inner arm skin. Throughout the study period of 20 to 30 weeks, patients also received therapeutic DPC doses to the scalp every week. Patch testing on the upper back used Finn chambers containing 0.01% DPC, with scoring done after 6 days according to International Contact Dermatitis Research Group standards. The patient cohort, mostly female, included alopecia areata with under or over 50% scalp involvement, alopecia totalis and alopecia universalis. Libraries were pooled for sequencing, and per-sample TCR yields varied mainly because of small differences in library volumes within the pool. In alopecia patients, the study followed how the peripheral blood TCR repertoire changed in vivo over primary and secondary sensitization to diphenylcyclopropenone (DPC), a hapten. Blood samples were taken from patients before sensitization (week 0) and at 2, 6 and about 24 weeks after DPC sensitization. Roughly 30 alopecia patients provided blood for TCR sequencing at one to four time points (pre-sensitization, 2, 6 and 24 weeks). The paper's findings and limits, for the study overall: No change with DPC sensitization was found in the number of TCRs above 1 in 1000 frequency, and no evidence of global repertoire structure alterations was found. Significantly more large CDR3 similarity clusters were formed by expanded TCRs than by pre-sensitization or healthy control sets, consistent with antigen-driven responses. Patch test score correlated positively with the number of PT1 expanded TCRs, reaching significance at thresholds 8, 16 and 32 but not at 4. Because all patients had alopecia, a presumed autoimmune disease, the immune response of the patients might differ from that of healthy individuals. After repeated subsampling, changes were observed in the strength of the expansion versus patch-test correlation and in the threshold at which the correlation became significant.

This clonotype turned up a few times. Its antigen target is currently unknown. Qualities for individual bases were not recorded, and no much larger clone is one base off. Reading from cysteine to phenylalanine, the CDR3 counts 15 amino acids. Of all the DNA, just the CDR3 is kept, 45 bases in frame from base 1. The trim is 3 bases for V and 8 bases for J, with a gap of 18 bases between the germline ends. CDR1 SGHRS and CDR2 YFSETQ were looked up in the germline V gene. The intended sense of this specimen's time point label: patch test 3, about 24 weeks after DPC sensitization. Reading the label with the study, this specimen's treatment or condition is: therapeutic diphenylcyclopropenone sensitization with weekly scalp DPC. Blood at each patch-test visit was drawn before the patch test was applied. To be eligible, patients had to be aged 18 to 70, diagnosed with alopecia and judged suitable for DPC therapy, while pregnant patients were excluded. Unfractionated whole blood was collected in Tempus Blood RNA tubes, and total RNA was extracted from that blood.

The method behind the library was RACE. For sequencing, a NextSeq 500 was employed. During library preparation, unique molecular identifiers were attached to individual cDNA molecules so that TCRs could be counted quantitatively and reproducibly. From each blood RNA sample, both TCR alpha and TCR beta chains were sequenced. The published analysis was carried out like this. The median number of TCRs per sample was over 85,000, ranging from roughly 20,000 to 700,000. The Decombinator software suite was used to annotate the V, J and CDR3 of the TCR reads. For the PS versus PT1 abundance plots, all samples were subsampled to the same number of TCRs (28,000). TCRs were defined as expanded if absent before sensitization and observed at least eight times at the 2-week time point. TCRdb ran its own pipeline on the public reads, namely fastp trimming at Q25 and MiXCR clone calling, and kept in-frame beta chains. Rows merge per CDR3 protein into single entries with the most common DNA and genes. Here the V and J calls rest on TCRdb's processing, not on the authors' analysis. In all, the sample holds some 170,000 distinct CDR3 sequences, and about 27% of those were seen once. The top ten hold approximately 2.3% of the sample.

The receptor chain draws on TRBV5-1 and TRBJ2-1; no D gene call is confident. This specimen consisted of whole blood, obtained in connection with sensitization to the hapten diphenylcyclopropenone (DPC). This TCR was sampled from a woman aged 18-30 years with alopecia areata. Some clones in this sample may be carry-over from other donors' samples. The DNA reads as follows: TGCGCCAGCAGCTCGGACCCTACGTATATCGATGAGCAGTTCTTC. Its product reads: CASSSDPTYIDEQFF.